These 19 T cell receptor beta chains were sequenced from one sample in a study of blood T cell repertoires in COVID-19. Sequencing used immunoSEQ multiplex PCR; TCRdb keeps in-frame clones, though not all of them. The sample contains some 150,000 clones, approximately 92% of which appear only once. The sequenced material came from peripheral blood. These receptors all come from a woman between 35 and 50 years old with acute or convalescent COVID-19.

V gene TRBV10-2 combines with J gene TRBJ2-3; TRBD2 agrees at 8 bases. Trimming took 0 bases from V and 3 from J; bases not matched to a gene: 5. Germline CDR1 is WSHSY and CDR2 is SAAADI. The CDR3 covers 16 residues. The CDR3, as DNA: TGCGCCAGCAGTGAGTCGACCAGCGGGAGAACAGATACGCAGTATTTT. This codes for CASSESTSGRTDTQYF.

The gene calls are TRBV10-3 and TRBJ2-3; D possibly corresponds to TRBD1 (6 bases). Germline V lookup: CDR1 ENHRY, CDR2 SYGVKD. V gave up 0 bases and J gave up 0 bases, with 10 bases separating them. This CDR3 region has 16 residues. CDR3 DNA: TGTGCCATCAGTGAGTCAGGGGGAAAGAGCACAGATACGCAGTATTTT. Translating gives CAISESGGKSTDTQYF.

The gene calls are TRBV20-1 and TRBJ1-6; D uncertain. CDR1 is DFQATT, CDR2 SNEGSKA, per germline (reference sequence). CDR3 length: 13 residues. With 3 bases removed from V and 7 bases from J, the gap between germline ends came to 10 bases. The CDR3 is CSASSTVNSPLHF. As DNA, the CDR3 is TGCAGTGCTAGTTCTACGGTGAATTCACCCCTCCACTTT.

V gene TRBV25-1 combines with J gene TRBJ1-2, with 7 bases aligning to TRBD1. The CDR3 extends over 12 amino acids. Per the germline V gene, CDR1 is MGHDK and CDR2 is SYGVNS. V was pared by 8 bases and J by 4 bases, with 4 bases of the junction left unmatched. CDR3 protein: CASSTGLYGYTF. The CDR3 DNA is TGTGCCAGCTCGACAGGGCTCTATGGCTACACCTTC.

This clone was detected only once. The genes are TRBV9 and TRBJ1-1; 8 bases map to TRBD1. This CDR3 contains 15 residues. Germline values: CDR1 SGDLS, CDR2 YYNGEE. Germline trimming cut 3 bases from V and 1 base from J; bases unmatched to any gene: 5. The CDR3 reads CASSESGQGNTEAFF. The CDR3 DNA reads TGTGCCAGCAGCGAGTCCGGACAGGGGAACACTGAAGCTTTCTTT.

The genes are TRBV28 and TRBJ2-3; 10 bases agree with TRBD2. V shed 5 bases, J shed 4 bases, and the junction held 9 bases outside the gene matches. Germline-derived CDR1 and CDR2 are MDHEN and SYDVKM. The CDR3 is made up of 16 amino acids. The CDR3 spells CASSRLSSGGADTQYF. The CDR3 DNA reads TGTGCCAGCAGTCGGCTTTCTAGCGGGGGAGCAGATACGCAGTATTTT.

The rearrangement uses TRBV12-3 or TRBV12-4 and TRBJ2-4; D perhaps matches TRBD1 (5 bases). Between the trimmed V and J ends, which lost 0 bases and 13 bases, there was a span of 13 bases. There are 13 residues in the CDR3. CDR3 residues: CASSLAGAALQYF. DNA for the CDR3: TGTGCCAGCAGTTTAGCTGGGGCCGCTTTACAGTACTTC.

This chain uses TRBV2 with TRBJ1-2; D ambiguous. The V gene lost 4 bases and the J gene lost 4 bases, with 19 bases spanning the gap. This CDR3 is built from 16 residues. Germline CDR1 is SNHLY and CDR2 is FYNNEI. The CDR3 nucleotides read TGTGCCAGCAGTGTAGATGGAGGAGGGTATGGCTATGGCTACACCTTC. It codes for CASSVDGGGYGYGYTF.

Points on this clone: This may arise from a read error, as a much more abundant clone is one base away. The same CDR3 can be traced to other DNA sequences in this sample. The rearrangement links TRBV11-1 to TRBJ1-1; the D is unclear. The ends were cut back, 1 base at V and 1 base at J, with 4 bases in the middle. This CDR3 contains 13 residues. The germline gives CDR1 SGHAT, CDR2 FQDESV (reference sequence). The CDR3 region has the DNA TGTGCCAGCAGCTTAGACAGGAACACTGAAGCTTTCTTT. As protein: CASSLDRNTEAFF.

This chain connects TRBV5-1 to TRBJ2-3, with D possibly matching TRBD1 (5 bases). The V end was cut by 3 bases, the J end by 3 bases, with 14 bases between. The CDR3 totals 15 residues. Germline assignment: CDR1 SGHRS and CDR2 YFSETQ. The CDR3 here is CASSSGLLSTDTQYF. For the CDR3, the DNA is TGCGCCAGCAGCTCAGGGTTACTATCAACAGATACGCAGTATTTT. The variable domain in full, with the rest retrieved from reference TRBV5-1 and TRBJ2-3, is KAGVTQTPRYLIKTRGQQVTLSCSPISGHRSVSWYQQTPGQGLQFLFEYFSETQRNKGNFPGRFSGRQFSNSRSEMNVSTLELGDSALYLCASSSGLLSTDTQYFGPGTRLTVL.

The CDR3 DNA sequence: TGTGCCAGCAGTGAAGTGGGGAGCTCCTACAATGAGCAGTTCTTC. Its translation: CASSEVGSSYNEQFF. The chain combines TRBV6-1 with TRBJ2-1, with TRBD2 as a possible D gene (5 bases). Trimming took off 1 base at V and 0 bases at J, with 7 bases between the two ends. Germline V gene lookup returns CDR1 MNHNS and CDR2 SASEGT. The CDR3 is 15 amino acids.

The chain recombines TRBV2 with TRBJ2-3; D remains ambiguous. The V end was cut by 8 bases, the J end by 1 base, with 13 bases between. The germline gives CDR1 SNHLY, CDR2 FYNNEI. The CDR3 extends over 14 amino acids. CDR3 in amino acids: CASRAEYGTDTQYF. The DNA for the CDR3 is TGTGCCAGCCGAGCCGAGTACGGCACAGATACGCAGTATTTT.

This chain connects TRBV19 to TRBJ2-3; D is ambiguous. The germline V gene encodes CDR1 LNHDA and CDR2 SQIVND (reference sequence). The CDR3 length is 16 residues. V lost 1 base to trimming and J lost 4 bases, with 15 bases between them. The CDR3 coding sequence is TGTGCCAGTAGTATAGTGGTAGGAGTAAAACCAGATACGCAGTATTTT. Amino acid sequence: CASSIVVGVKPDTQYF. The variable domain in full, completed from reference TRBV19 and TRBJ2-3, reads DGGITQSPKYLFRKEGQNVTLSCEQNLNHDAMYWYRQDPGQGLRLIYYSQIVNDFQKGDIAEGYSVSREKKESFPLTVTSAQKNPTAFYLCASSIVVGVKPDTQYFGPGTRLTVL.

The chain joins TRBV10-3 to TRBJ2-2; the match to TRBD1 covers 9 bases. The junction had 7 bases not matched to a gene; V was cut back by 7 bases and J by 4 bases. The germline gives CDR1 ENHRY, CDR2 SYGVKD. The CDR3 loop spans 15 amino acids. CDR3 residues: CAINRDREVTGELFF. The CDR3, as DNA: TGTGCCATCAACCGGGACAGGGAGGTCACCGGGGAGCTGTTTTTT.

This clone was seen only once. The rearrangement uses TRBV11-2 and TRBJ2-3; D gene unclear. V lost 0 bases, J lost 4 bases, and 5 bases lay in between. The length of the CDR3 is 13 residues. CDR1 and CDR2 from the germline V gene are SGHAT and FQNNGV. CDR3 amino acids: CASSLDGSDTQYF. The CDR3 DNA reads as TGTGCCAGCAGCTTAGATGGCTCAGATACGCAGTATTTT.

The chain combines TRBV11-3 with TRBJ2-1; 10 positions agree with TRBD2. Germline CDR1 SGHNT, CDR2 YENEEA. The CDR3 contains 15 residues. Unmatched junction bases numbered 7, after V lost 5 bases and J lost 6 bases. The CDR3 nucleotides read TGTGCCAGCAGCGAGACTAGCGGGCGGGTCAATGAGCAGTTCTTC. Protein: CASSETSGRVNEQFF.

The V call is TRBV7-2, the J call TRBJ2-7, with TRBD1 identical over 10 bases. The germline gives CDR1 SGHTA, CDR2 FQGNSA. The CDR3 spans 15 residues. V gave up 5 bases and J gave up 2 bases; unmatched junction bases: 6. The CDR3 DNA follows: TGTGCCAGCAGCCCACGGGGGACAGGGGCCTACGAGCAGTACTTC. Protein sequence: CASSPRGTGAYEQYF.

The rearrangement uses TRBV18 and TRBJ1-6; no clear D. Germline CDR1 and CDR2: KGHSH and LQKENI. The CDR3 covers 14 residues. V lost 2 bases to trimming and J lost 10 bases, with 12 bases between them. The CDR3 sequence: CASSPGSGESPLHF. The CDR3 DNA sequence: TGTGCCAGCTCACCAGGATCCGGGGAATCACCCCTCCACTTT.

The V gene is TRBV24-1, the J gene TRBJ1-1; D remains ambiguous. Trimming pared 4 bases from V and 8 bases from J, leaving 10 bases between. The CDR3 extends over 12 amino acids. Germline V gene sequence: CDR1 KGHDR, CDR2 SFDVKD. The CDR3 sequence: CATSDPSTEAFF. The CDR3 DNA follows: TGTGCCACCAGTGACCCCTCGACAGAAGCTTTCTTT.